This T cell receptor (beta chain) was obtained from a study of CD8+ T cells in alopecia areata. Whole-study results and caveats: There were also resident alphabeta T cells of normal skin sequenced in scalp samples. TCR sharing was clearer in mice than between patients, perhaps partly owing to patient HLA diversity.

With 4 bases removed from V and 2 bases from J, the gap between germline ends came to 13 bases. Germline V lookup: CDR1 SGHRS, CDR2 YFSETQ. The CDR3 runs 14 residues. The authors extracted RNA and reverse transcribed it into cDNA as the sequencing template. Some clones are missing from TCRdb's copy, which holds only in-frame ones; the method was immunoSEQ multiplex PCR. The table shows about 90,000 clones, with 44% occurring only once. Treatment defined: oral pan-JAK inhibitor, 5-10 mg twice daily. Lesional scalp tissue (obtained by punch biopsy) and peripheral blood were collected from alopecia areata patients. Cell sorting on a FACSAria was used to separate CD4+ and CD8+ T cells from the PBMCs. Concerning this clone: What it recognizes is unknown.

The source of this sequence is a human donor with alopecia areata. The chain carries TRBV5-1 and TRBJ2-7; D is unresolved. The source material was CD8+ T cells sorted from blood, sampled at week 24, from a patient treated with tofacitinib. The CDR3 DNA reads TGCGCCAGCAGCCCTTCGTTCGGAGCCTACGAGCAGTACTTC. It codes for CASSPSFGAYEQYF.